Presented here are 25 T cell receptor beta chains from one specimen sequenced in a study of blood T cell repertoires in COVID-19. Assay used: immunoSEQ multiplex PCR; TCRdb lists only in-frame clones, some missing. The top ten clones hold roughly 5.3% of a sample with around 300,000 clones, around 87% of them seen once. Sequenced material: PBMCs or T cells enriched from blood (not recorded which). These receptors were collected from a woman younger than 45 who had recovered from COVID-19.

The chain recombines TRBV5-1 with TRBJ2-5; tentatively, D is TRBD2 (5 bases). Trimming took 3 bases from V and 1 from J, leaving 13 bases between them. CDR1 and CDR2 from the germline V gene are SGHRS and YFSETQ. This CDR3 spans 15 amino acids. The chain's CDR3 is CASSSSPAGQETQYF. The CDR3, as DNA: TGCGCCAGCAGCTCTTCCCCGGCGGGCCAAGAGACCCAGTACTTC.

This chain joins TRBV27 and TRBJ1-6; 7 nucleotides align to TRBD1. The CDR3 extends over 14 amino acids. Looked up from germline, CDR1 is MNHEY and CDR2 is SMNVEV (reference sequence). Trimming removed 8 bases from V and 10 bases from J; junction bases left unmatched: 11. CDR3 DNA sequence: TGTGCCAGCGGGAACGACAGGGTACGATCACCCCTCCACTTT. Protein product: CASGNDRVRSPLHF.

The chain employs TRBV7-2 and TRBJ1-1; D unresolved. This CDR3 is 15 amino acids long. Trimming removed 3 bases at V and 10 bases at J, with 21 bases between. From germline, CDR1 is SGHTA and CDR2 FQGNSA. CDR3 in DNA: TGTGCCAGCAGCTTCGAACCTGGACCCACAACTAGAGCTTTCTTT. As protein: CASSFEPGPTTRAFF.

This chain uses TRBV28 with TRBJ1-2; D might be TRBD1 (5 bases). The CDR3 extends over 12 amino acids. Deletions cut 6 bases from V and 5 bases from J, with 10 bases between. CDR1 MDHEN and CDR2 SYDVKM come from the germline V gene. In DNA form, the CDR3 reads TGTGCCAGCAGCCGGCCAGGGTATGGCTACACCTTC. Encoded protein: CASSRPGYGYTF.

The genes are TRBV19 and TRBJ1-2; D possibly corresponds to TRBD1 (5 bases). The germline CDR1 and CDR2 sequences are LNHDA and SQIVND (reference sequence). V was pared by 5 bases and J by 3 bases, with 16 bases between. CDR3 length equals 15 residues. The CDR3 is CASSLRPGGDYGYTF. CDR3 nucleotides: TGTGCCAGTAGTTTACGACCGGGGGGGGACTATGGCTACACCTTC.

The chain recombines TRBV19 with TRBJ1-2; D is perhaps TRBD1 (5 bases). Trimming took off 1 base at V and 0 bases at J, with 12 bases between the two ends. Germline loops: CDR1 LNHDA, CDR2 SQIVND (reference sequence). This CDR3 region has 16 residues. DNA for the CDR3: TGTGCCAGTAGTATAGGGGCCCCCAGGGCTAACTATGGCTACACCTTC. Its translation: CASSIGAPRANYGYTF.

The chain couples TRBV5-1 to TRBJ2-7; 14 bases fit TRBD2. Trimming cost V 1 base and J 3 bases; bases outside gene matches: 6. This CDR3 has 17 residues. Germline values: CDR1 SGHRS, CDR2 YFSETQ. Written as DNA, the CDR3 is TGCGCCAGCAGCTTGAGGACTAGCGGGGGGACCTACTACGAGCAGTACTTC. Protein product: CASSLRTSGGTYYEQYF.

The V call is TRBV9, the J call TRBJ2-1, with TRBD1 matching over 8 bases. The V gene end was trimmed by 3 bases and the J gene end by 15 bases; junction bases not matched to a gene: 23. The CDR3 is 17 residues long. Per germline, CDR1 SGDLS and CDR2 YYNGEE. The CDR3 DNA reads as TGTGCCAGCAGCGCCGCGGACAGGGCCTCTTACAACCCAGTGTTGTTCTTC. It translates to CASSAADRASYNPVLFF. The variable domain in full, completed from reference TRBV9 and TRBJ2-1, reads DSGVTQTPKHLITATGQRVTLRCSPRSGDLSVYWYQQSLDQGLQFLIQYYNGEERAKGNILERFSAQQFPDLHSELNLSSLELGDSALYFCASSAADRASYNPVLFFGPGTRLTVL.

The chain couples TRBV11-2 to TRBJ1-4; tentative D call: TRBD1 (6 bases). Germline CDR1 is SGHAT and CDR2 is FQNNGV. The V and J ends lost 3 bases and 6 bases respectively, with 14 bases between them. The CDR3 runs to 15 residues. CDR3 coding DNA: TGTGCCAGCAGCTTCGCCGGGACAAACGATGAAAAACTGTTTTTT. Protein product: CASSFAGTNDEKLFF.

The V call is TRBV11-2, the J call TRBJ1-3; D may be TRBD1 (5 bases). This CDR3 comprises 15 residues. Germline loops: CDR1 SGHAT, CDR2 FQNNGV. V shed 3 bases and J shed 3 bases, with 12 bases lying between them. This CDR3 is CASSLSFGGGNTIYF. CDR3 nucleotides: TGTGCCAGCAGCTTGTCATTCGGGGGTGGAAACACCATATATTTT.

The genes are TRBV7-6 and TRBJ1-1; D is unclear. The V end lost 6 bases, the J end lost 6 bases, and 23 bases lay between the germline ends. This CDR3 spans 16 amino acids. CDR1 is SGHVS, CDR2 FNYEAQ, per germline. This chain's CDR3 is CASSLTVGSAGAEAFF. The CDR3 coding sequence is TGTGCCAGCAGTCTCACCGTCGGGTCAGCCGGGGCTGAAGCTTTCTTT. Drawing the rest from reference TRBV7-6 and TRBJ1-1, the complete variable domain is GAGVSQSPRYKVTKRGQDVALRCDPISGHVSLYWYRQALGQGPEFLTYFNYEAQQDKSGLPNDRFSAERPEGSISTLTIQRTEQRDSAMYRCASSLTVGSAGAEAFFGQGTRLTVV.

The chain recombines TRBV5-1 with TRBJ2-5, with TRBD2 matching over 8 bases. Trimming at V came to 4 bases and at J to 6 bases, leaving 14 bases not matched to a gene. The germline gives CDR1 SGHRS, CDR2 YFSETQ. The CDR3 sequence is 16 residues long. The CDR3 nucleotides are TGCGCCAGCAGCCCAGCGGGGGCGGCGATACGAAAGACCCAGTACTTC. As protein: CASSPAGAAIRKTQYF.

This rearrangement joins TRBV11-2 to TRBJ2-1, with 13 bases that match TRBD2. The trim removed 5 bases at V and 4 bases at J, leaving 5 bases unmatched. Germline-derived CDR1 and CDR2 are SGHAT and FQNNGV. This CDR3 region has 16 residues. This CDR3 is CASSKGLAGRYNEQFF. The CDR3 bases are TGTGCCAGCAGCAAGGGACTAGCGGGGAGGTACAATGAGCAGTTCTTC.

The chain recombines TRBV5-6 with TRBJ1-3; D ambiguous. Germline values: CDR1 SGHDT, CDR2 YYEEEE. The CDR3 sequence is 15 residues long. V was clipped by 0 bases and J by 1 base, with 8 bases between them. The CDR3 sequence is CASSLVPGSGNTIYF. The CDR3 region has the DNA TGTGCCAGCAGCTTGGTCCCCGGGTCTGGAAACACCATATATTTT.

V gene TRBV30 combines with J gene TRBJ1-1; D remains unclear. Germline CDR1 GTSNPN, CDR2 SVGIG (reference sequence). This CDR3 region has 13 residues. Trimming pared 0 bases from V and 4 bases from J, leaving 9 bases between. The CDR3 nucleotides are TGTGCCTGGAGTGTACGGGTCGGCACTGAAGCTTTCTTT. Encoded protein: CAWSVRVGTEAFF.

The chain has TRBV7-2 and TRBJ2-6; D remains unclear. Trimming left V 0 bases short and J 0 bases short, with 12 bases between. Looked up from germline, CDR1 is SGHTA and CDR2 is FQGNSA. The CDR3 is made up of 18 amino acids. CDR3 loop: CASSLALGRNSGANVLTF. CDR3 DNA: TGTGCCAGCAGCTTAGCGCTGGGCAGGAACTCTGGGGCCAACGTCCTGACTTTC. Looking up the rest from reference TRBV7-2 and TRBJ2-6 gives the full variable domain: GAGVSQSPSNKVTEKGKDVELRCDPISGHTALYWYRQSLGQGLEFLIYFQGNSAPDKSGLPSDRFSAERTGGSVSTLTIQRTQQEDSAVYLCASSLALGRNSGANVLTFGAGSRLTVL.

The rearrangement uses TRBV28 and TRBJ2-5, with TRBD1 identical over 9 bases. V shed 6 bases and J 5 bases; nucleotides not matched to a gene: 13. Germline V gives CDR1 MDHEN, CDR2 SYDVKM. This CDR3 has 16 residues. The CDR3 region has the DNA TGTGCCAGCAGCCAGACCCACAGGGGGCGCCGGGAGACCCAGTACTTC. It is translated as CASSQTHRGRRETQYF.

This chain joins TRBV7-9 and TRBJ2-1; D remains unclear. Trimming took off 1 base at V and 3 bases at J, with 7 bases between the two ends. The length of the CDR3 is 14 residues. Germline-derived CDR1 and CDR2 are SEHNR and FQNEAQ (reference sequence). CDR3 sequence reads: CASSLEYSYNEQFF. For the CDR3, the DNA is TGTGCCAGCAGCTTAGAATACAGCTACAATGAGCAGTTCTTC. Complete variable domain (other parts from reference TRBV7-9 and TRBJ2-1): DTGVSQNPRHKITKRGQNVTFRCDPISEHNRLYWYRQTLGQGPEFLTYFQNEAQLEKSRLLSDRFSAERPKGSFSTLEIQRTEQGDSAMYLCASSLEYSYNEQFFGPGTRLTVL.

The CDR3 here is CASSFGRGSPLHF. Here the CDR3 DNA reads TGTGCCAGCAGTTTTGGTAGAGGTAGCCCCCTCCACTTT. V usage is TRBV27 and J usage is TRBJ1-6; D is unresolved. Trimming removed 3 bases from V and 13 bases from J, with 13 bases in between. The CDR3 is 13 residues long. The germline CDR1 and CDR2 sequences are MNHEY and SMNVEV (reference sequence).

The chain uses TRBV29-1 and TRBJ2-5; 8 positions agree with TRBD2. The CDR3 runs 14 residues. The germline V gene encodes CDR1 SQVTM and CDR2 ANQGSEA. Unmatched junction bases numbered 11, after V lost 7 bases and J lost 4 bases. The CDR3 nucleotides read TGCAGCGGAGTCCCGGGACTAGTACCAGAGACCCAGTACTTC. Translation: CSGVPGLVPETQYF.

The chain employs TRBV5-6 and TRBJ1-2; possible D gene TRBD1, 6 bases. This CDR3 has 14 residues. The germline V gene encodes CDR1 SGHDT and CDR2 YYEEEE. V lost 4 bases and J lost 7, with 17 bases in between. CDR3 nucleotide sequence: TGTGCCAGCAGCCCACAGGGAAGGCAGGTTGGCTACACCTTC. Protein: CASSPQGRQVGYTF. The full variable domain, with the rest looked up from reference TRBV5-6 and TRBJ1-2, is DAGVTQSPTHLIKTRGQQVTLRCSPKSGHDTVSWYQQALGQGPQFIFQYYEEEERQRGNFPDRFSGHQFPNYSSELNVNALLLGDSALYLCASSPQGRQVGYTFGSGTRLTVV.

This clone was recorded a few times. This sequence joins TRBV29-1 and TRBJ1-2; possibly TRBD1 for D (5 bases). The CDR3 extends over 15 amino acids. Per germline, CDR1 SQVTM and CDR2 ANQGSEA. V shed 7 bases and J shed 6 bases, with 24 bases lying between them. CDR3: CSAFSTPEGRDGYTF. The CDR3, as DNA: TGCAGCGCCTTCTCCACCCCGGAGGGGCGTGATGGCTACACCTTC.

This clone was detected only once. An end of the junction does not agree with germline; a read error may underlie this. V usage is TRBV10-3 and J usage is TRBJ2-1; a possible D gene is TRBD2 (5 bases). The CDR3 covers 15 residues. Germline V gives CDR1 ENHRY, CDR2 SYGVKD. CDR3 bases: TGTGCCATTAGTGGAACGGGGAGCTCCTACAATGAGCAGTTCTTC. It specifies CAISGTGSSYNEQFF.

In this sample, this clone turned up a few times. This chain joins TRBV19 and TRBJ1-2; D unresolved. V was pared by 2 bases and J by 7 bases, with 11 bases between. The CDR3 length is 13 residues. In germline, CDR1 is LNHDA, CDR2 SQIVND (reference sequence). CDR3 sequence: CASSIRVTGGYTF. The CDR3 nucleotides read TGTGCCAGTAGTATAAGAGTAACGGGTGGCTACACCTTC.

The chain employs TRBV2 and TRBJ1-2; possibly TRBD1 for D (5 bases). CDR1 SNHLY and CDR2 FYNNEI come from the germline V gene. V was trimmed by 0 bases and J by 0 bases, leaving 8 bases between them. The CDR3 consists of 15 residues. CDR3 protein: CASSEAGVANYGYTF. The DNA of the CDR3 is TGTGCCAGCAGTGAAGCAGGGGTAGCTAACTATGGCTACACCTTC.